The 30 T cell receptor beta chains below were found in one sample sequenced in a study of beta chain features in type 1 diabetes. Investigators reverse transcribed all isolated RNA, so they sequenced expressed TCRB transcripts. Data came from immunoSEQ multiplex PCR; TCRdb stores just in-frame clones and leaves some out. Altogether a few hundred thousand clones are present, over 12% being singletons, with the ten largest covering about 0.018%. Sequencing used naive CD4+ T cells from blood. All receptors come from a young woman in good health.

This clone occurred a few times. The chain joins TRBV27 to TRBJ2-7; 8 bases are a match to TRBD2. In germline, CDR1 is MNHEY, CDR2 SMNVEV (reference sequence). V trimming: 5 bases; J trimming: 1 base; junction bases outside the gene matches: 7. The CDR3 runs to 15 residues. The CDR3 DNA reads TGTGCCAGCAGTGACCACGGGACTAGTTCCTACGAGCAGTACTTC. Translation gives CASSDHGTSSYEQYF.

This clone showed up just a few times. The chain carries TRBV27 and TRBJ1-1, with 7 bases fitting TRBD1. V dropped 2 bases and J dropped 1; count of bases not matched to a gene: 4. The CDR3 is 15 residues long. Germline values: CDR1 MNHEY, CDR2 SMNVEV (reference sequence). DNA for the CDR3: TGTGCCAGCAGTTTAAGGGGGCTCGGGAACACTGAAGCTTTCTTT. Residues: CASSLRGLGNTEAFF.

In regard to this clone: Other DNA sequences of this sample code for an identical CDR3. The chain couples TRBV30 to TRBJ1-3; perhaps TRBD1 as D (5 bases). With 2 bases removed from V and 0 bases from J, the gap between germline ends came to 8 bases. The CDR3 is 14 residues long. Germline V gives CDR1 GTSNPN, CDR2 SVGIG (reference sequence). The CDR3 DNA follows: TGTGCCTGGAGTCGGGGGGGCTCTGGAAACACCATATATTTT. Its protein is CAWSRGGSGNTIYF.

This clone was counted a few times. V is TRBV29-1 and J is TRBJ2-2; tentative D call: TRBD2 (5 bases). Trimming took 7 bases from V and 1 from J, leaving 10 bases between them. The CDR3 has 13 residues. Germline lookup yields CDR1 SQVTM and CDR2 ANQGSEA. The CDR3 nucleotides read TGCAGCGCGCGGGTGCGGAACACCGGGGAGCTGTTTTTT. It is translated as CSARVRNTGELFF.

The chain has TRBV5-4 and TRBJ2-1; 9 bases are shared with TRBD1. Looked up from germline, CDR1 is SGHNT and CDR2 is YYREEE (reference sequence). There are 13 residues in the CDR3. The J segment lost 5 bases and the V segment lost 8 bases, leaving 5 bases of the junction unmatched. The CDR3 region is CASHRGLHNEQFF. DNA for the CDR3: TGTGCCAGTCACAGGGGGCTCCACAATGAGCAGTTCTTC.

The V gene is TRBV5-4, the J gene TRBJ2-3; the match to TRBD2 covers 7 bases. The germline gives CDR1 SGHNT, CDR2 YYREEE (reference sequence). The CDR3 length is 16 residues. Trimming at V came to 4 bases and at J to 2 bases, leaving 10 bases not matched to a gene. The CDR3 loop is CASSRTASGLTDTQYF. CDR3 sequence (DNA): TGTGCCAGCAGCAGGACGGCTAGCGGACTCACAGATACGCAGTATTTT.

This rearrangement joins TRBV18 to TRBJ2-5; 8 nucleotides align to TRBD2. The junction had 8 bases not matched to a gene; V was cut back by 2 bases and J by 3 bases. Germline V CDR1 and CDR2: KGHSH, LQKENI. The length of the CDR3 is 16 residues. The CDR3 bases are TGTGCCAGCTCACCAGGCACGGGAGGGAGGGAAGAGACCCAGTACTTC. Its protein is CASSPGTGGREETQYF.

The gene calls are TRBV11-1 and TRBJ2-3; D is ambiguous. Between the trimmed V and J ends, which lost 5 bases and 6 bases, there was a span of 9 bases. The CDR3 is 12 amino acids. The germline gives CDR1 SGHAT, CDR2 FQDESV (reference sequence). The CDR3 DNA follows: TGTGCCAGCAGCCCCTCCGGGGATACGCAGTATTTT. Its protein is CASSPSGDTQYF.

The chain combines TRBV30 with TRBJ2-7; 8 positions agree with TRBD2. With 3 bases clipped from V and 7 bases from J, the junction kept 11 bases outside the gene matches. The CDR3 sequence is 14 residues long. The germline V gene has CDR1 GTSNPN and CDR2 SVGIG (reference sequence). The CDR3 is CAWSVPRLAREQYF. For the CDR3, the DNA is TGTGCCTGGAGCGTACCCCGACTAGCGAGAGAGCAGTACTTC.

This chain uses TRBV10-3 with TRBJ2-7, with D uncertain. The V end was cut by 4 bases, the J end by 7 bases, with 8 bases between. Germline loops: CDR1 ENHRY, CDR2 SYGVKD. The CDR3 consists of 11 residues. The CDR3 DNA sequence: TGTGCCATCAGTGCCCGGTGGGAGCAGTACTTC. Encoded protein: CAISARWEQYF.

This clone appeared a few times. The chain uses TRBV29-1 and TRBJ2-1; D is perhaps TRBD1 (6 bases). Germline loops: CDR1 SQVTM, CDR2 ANQGSEA. The V gene lost 2 bases and the J gene lost 8 bases, with 19 bases spanning the gap. This CDR3 contains 15 residues. CDR3 sequence reads: CSVEKTGRWVDEQFF. Here the CDR3 DNA reads TGCAGCGTTGAAAAGACAGGACGTTGGGTCGATGAGCAGTTCTTC.

The chain is built from TRBV7-9 and TRBJ2-1, with D uncertain. This CDR3 region has 12 residues. V was trimmed by 6 bases and J by 5 bases, leaving 8 bases between them. Germline CDR1 SEHNR, CDR2 FQNEAQ (reference sequence). CDR3 residues: CASRALDNEQFF. As DNA, the CDR3 is TGTGCCAGCAGGGCCTTGGACAATGAGCAGTTCTTC.

This clone was seen only a few times. This sequence joins TRBV30 and TRBJ2-1; 7 bases align to TRBD2. The V segment lost 3 bases and the J segment 5 bases; nucleotides outside the gene matches: 7. This CDR3 region has 14 residues. From germline, CDR1 is GTSNPN and CDR2 SVGIG (reference sequence). The CDR3 protein is CAWSQNLADNEQFF. CDR3 nucleotides: TGTGCCTGGAGCCAAAACCTAGCGGACAATGAGCAGTTCTTC.

This clone was found a few times. The V and J genes are TRBV19 and TRBJ1-2, with 8 bases matching TRBD1. CDR1 and CDR2 (germline): LNHDA, SQIVND (reference sequence). With 3 bases clipped from V and 2 bases from J, the junction kept 8 bases outside the gene matches. The CDR3 is 16 residues long. In DNA, the CDR3 is TGTGCCAGTAGTATTGGGCAGGGGGCCTGGAACTATGGCTACACCTTC. Translated, it gives CASSIGQGAWNYGYTF.

This chain joins TRBV6-5 and TRBJ2-5, with 7 bases matching TRBD1. The CDR3 has 15 amino acids. V lost 2 bases and J lost 0; bases outside the gene matches: 3. Germline CDR1 and CDR2: MNHEY and SVGAGI. DNA of the CDR3: TGTGCCAGCAGTTACAACAGGGGCTACCAAGAGACCCAGTACTTC. This codes for CASSYNRGYQETQYF.

The chain combines TRBV6-6 with TRBJ2-1, with TRBD2 matching 13 bases. Looked up from germline, CDR1 is MNHNY and CDR2 is SVGAGI (reference sequence). V shed 5 bases and J 8 bases; nucleotides not matched to a gene: 6. CDR3 length equals 15 residues. The CDR3 DNA reads TGTGCCAGCAGTGATCGGACTAGCGGGAGCTATGAGCAGTTCTTC. Translated: CASSDRTSGSYEQFF.

On this clone itself: Other DNA variants within this sample encode the same CDR3. The chain carries TRBV5-4 and TRBJ2-5; TRBD1 matches at 7 bases. V was clipped by 1 base and J by 4 bases; unmatched bases: 1. Germline loops: CDR1 SGHNT, CDR2 YYREEE (reference sequence). This CDR3 contains 13 residues. The CDR3 reads CASSLKGAETQYF. Written as DNA, the CDR3 is TGTGCCAGCAGCTTGAAGGGGGCAGAGACCCAGTACTTC.

This clone was observed a handful of times. The genes are TRBV27 and TRBJ2-4, with 7 bases that match TRBD2. The CDR3 runs to 15 residues. V shed 0 bases and J 9 bases; nucleotides not matched to a gene: 8. Germline values: CDR1 MNHEY, CDR2 SMNVEV (reference sequence). The CDR3 reads CASSLSGGSHGIQYF. The CDR3 coding sequence is TGTGCCAGCAGTTTATCTGGCGGGAGCCATGGCATTCAGTACTTC.

J is TRBJ2-1 and V is TRBV9, with 12 nucleotides matching TRBD2. This CDR3 is built from 16 residues. Per germline, CDR1 SGDLS and CDR2 YYNGEE. V gave up 3 bases and J gave up 8 bases; unmatched junction bases: 9. This CDR3 is CASSARLAGEWDEQFF. The CDR3 DNA follows: TGTGCCAGCAGCGCTAGACTAGCGGGAGAATGGGATGAGCAGTTCTTC. Full variable domain (outside the CDR3, taken from reference TRBV9 and TRBJ2-1): DSGVTQTPKHLITATGQRVTLRCSPRSGDLSVYWYQQSLDQGLQFLIQYYNGEERAKGNILERFSAQQFPDLHSELNLSSLELGDSALYFCASSARLAGEWDEQFFGPGTRLTVL.

The V gene is TRBV6-5, the J gene TRBJ1-5; D is unclear. Trimming removed 0 bases at V and 0 bases at J, with 6 bases between. The CDR3 contains 15 residues. Per germline, CDR1 MNHEY and CDR2 SVGAGI. CDR3 sequence (DNA): TGTGCCAGCAGTTACTCTGGCCTTAGCAATCAGCCCCAGCATTTT. The encoded protein is CASSYSGLSNQPQHF.

This clone was observed a handful of times. This rearrangement joins TRBV5-1 to TRBJ2-7, with 11 bases matching TRBD1. V gave up 1 base and J gave up 4 bases; unmatched junction bases: 4. The CDR3 is made up of 15 amino acids. Germline V gene lookup returns CDR1 SGHRS and CDR2 YFSETQ. CDR3 protein: CASSLRDRGFYEQYF. CDR3 sequence (DNA): TGCGCCAGCAGCTTGAGGGACAGGGGGTTTTACGAGCAGTACTTC.

The chain combines TRBV5-1 with TRBJ2-1, with TRBD2 matching over 11 bases. This CDR3 comprises 16 residues. V lost 7 bases and J lost 7; bases outside the gene matches: 13. CDR1 SGHRS and CDR2 YFSETQ come from the germline V gene. CDR3 sequence: CASSPRTGLAANEQFF. CDR3 sequence (DNA): TGCGCCAGCTCCCCCCGGACGGGACTAGCGGCTAATGAGCAGTTCTTC.

The chain combines TRBV6-5 with TRBJ1-2; D not certain. CDR1 is MNHEY and CDR2 is SVGAGI in the germline V gene. Trimming took 5 bases from V and 4 from J, leaving 11 bases between them. The CDR3 extends over 13 amino acids. Here the CDR3 DNA reads TGTGCCAGCAGTCGAGACGCAGGCTATGGCTACACCTTC. Protein sequence: CASSRDAGYGYTF.

The rearrangement links TRBV5-1 to TRBJ2-1, with TRBD2 identical over 14 bases. Germline V gives CDR1 SGHRS, CDR2 YFSETQ. The CDR3 extends over 18 amino acids. V was pared by 1 base and J by 6 bases, with 9 bases of the junction left unmatched. In nucleotides, the CDR3 is TGCGCCAGCAGCTTGCCCGGGACTAGCGGGAGAGGGGGCAATGAGCAGTTCTTC. This gives the protein CASSLPGTSGRGGNEQFF.

The chain employs TRBV7-2 and TRBJ1-3; D is undetermined. The germline CDR1 and CDR2 sequences are SGHTA and FQGNSA. The V and J ends lost 4 bases and 0 bases respectively, with 16 bases between them. The CDR3 has 17 residues. CDR3 DNA sequence: TGTGCCAGCAGCTCATTGGGAGTAGCCTACTCTGGAAACACCATATATTTT. It yields the protein CASSSLGVAYSGNTIYF.

This chain joins TRBV7-3 and TRBJ1-2; D is perhaps TRBD1 (5 bases). This CDR3 contains 13 residues. V lost 3 bases and J 6 bases, leaving 11 bases between the germline ends. Germline assignment: CDR1 SGHTA and CDR2 FQGTGA. The CDR3 coding sequence is TGTGCCAGCAGCTTGGGGCAGACAGATGGCTACACCTTC. Encoded protein: CASSLGQTDGYTF.

Only a few counts were recorded for this clone. The J gene is TRBJ2-1, the V gene TRBV6-5, with 9 bases matching TRBD2. The CDR3 sequence is 15 residues long. After removal of 3 bases from V and 8 bases from J, the junction contained 8 bases not matched to a gene. The germline CDR1 and CDR2 sequences are MNHEY and SVGAGI. The CDR3 here is CASSYGLAGMDEQFF. CDR3 in DNA: TGTGCCAGCAGTTATGGGCTAGCGGGAATGGATGAGCAGTTCTTC.

This clone was detected only a few times. The chain employs TRBV29-1 and TRBJ1-1; D may be TRBD1 (6 bases). Germline CDR1 SQVTM, CDR2 ANQGSEA. The CDR3 covers 12 residues. The germline V and J ends were trimmed by 6 bases and 4 bases, with 12 bases remaining between them. The CDR3 DNA reads as TGCAGCGTCGGGACACCGTTCACTGAAGCTTTCTTT. As protein: CSVGTPFTEAFF.

The chain is built from TRBV9 and TRBJ2-7; 7 bases map to TRBD2. The CDR3 is 15 amino acids. V lost 3 bases and J lost 1; bases outside the gene matches: 7. The germline gives CDR1 SGDLS, CDR2 YYNGEE. In DNA form, the CDR3 reads TGTGCCAGCAGCGCTGGGACTACCTCATCCTACGAGCAGTACTTC. Protein sequence: CASSAGTTSSYEQYF.

With regard to this clone: Other DNA sequences from this sample encode an identical CDR3 as well. The J gene is TRBJ2-3, the V gene TRBV6-5, with D possibly being TRBD2 (6 bases). Trimming took off 6 bases at V and 3 bases at J, with 13 bases between the two ends. This CDR3 has 14 residues. Germline CDR1 is MNHEY and CDR2 is SVGAGI. CDR3 residues: CASRRTGRTDTQYF. CDR3 in DNA: TGTGCCAGCAGACGCACCGGGAGAACAGATACGCAGTATTTT.